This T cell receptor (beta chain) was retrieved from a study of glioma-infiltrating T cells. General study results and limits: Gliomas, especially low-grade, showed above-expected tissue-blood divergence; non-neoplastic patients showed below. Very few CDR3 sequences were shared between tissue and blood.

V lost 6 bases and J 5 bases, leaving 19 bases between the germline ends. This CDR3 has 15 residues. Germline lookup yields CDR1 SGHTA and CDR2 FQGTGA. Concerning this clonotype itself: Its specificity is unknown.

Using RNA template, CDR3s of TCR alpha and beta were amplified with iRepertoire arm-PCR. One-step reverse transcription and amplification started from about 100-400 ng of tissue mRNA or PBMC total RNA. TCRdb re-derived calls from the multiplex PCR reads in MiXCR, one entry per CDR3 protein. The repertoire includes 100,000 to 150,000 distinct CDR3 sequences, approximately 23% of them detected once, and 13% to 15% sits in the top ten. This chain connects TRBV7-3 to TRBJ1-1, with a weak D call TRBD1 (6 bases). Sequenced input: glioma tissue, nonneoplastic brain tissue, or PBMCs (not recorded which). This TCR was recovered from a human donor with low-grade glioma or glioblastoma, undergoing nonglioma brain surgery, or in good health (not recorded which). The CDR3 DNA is TGTGCCAGCAGTAGGAACGGGGGGCAGAGTACTGAAGCTTTCTTT. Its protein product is CASSRNGGQSTEAFF.